What follows is one TCR beta chain and its context. Antigen unknown. Germline V gene data show CDR1 as MNHEY and CDR2 as SVGAGI. Trimming removed 3 bases at V and 6 bases at J, with 15 bases between. There are 16 residues in the CDR3. This sample is part of a study of T cell responses to AZD1222 COVID-19 vaccine. Study-wide points: Spike-specific TCR breadth and depth grew following two AZD1222 doses. The CD4 TCRs associated with vaccination extended across spike and predominated at 160-218 and 743-854. At study baseline, merely more than 5 AZD1222 recipients were seropositive. In all cases, repertoires were sampled only after the peak T cell response.

Repertoires were generated with immunoSEQ multiplex PCR, while TCRdb's copy carries only in-frame clones and drops some. Of some 80,000 clones listed, about nine tenths were seen once; the top ten hold more than 8.5%. The chain links TRBV6-5 to TRBJ1-6, with TRBD1 as a possible D gene (5 bases). Sequenced material: peripheral blood, taken 28 days after the second dose of the MenACWY control vaccine. The clonotype originates from an adult who received the MenACWY meningococcal vaccine as a control. The CDR3 DNA sequence: TGTGCCAGCAGTTATGGGGCGGGGCCTGGTAATTCACCCCTCCACTTT. This sequence encodes CASSYGAGPGNSPLHF.